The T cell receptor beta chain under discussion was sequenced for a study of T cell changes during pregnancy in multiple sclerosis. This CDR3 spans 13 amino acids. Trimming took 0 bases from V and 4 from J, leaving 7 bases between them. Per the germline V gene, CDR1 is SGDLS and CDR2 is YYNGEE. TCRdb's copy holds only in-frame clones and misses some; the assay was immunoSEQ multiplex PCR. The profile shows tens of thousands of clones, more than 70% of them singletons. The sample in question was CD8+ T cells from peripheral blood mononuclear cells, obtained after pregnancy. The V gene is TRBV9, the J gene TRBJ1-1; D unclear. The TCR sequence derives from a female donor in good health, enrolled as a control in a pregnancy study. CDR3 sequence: CASSVGIGTEAFF. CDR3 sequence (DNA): TGTGCCAGCAGCGTAGGTATCGGCACTGAAGCTTTCTTT.